The 14 T cell receptor beta chains reported below all come from one sample, sequenced in a study of T cell responses to AZD1222 COVID-19 vaccine. Assay: immunoSEQ multiplex PCR; the TCRdb copy retains only in-frame clones and omits some. The repertoire holds 100,000 to 150,000 clones, with roughly 90% as singletons. The sequencing here drew on peripheral blood, taken on day 0 of AZD1222 vaccination. The receptors here all came from an adult in good health.

This rearrangement joins TRBV7-3 to TRBJ2-1; 11 bases are a match to TRBD1. CDR1 is SGHTA, CDR2 FQGTGA, per germline. V shed 5 bases and J 0 bases; nucleotides not matched to a gene: 12. The CDR3 runs to 19 residues. Written as DNA, the CDR3 is TGTGCCAGCAGCCCTGAGGGGACAGGGGGGACCAGCTCCTACAATGAGCAGTTCTTC. It encodes CASSPEGTGGTSSYNEQFF.

The chain combines TRBV12-5 with TRBJ1-5; D uncertain. Trimming cost V 2 bases and J 6 bases, with 8 bases left between them. Germline-derived CDR1 and CDR2 are LGHNT and FRNRAP. The CDR3 has 13 residues. CDR3 in amino acids: CASGLSSGQPQHF. In DNA, the CDR3 is TGTGCTAGTGGTTTGAGTTCGGGTCAGCCCCAGCATTTT.

This chain uses TRBV7-9 with TRBJ1-4, with D uncertain. V dropped 1 base and J dropped 8 bases, with 8 bases sitting between them. Germline V lookup: CDR1 SEHNR, CDR2 FQNEAQ (reference sequence). The CDR3 is 13 amino acids. DNA for the CDR3: TGTGCCAGCAGCTTAGGGATGAGCGAAAAACTGTTTTTT. It is translated as CASSLGMSEKLFF.

J is TRBJ1-5 and V is TRBV7-6, with D unresolved. The CDR3 is made up of 10 amino acids. Germline lookup yields CDR1 SGHVS and CDR2 FNYEAQ. V gave up 8 bases and J gave up 5 bases, with 4 bases separating them. The CDR3 nucleotides read TGTGCCAGCGGGGATCAGCCCCAGCATTTT. Protein: CASGDQPQHF. The full variable domain, rest sourced from reference TRBV7-6 and TRBJ1-5, is GAGVSQSPRYKVTKRGQDVALRCDPISGHVSLYWYRQALGQGPEFLTYFNYEAQQDKSGLPNDRFSAERPEGSISTLTIQRTEQRDSAMYRCASGDQPQHFGDGTRLSIL.

The chain links TRBV30 to TRBJ1-1, with unresolved D. CDR3 length: 12 residues. V was clipped by 0 bases and J by 7 bases, with 9 bases between them. Germline CDR1 reads GTSNPN; CDR2 reads SVGIG (reference sequence). This CDR3 is CAWSVGSFEAFF. The CDR3 DNA follows: TGTGCCTGGAGTGTAGGCAGTTTTGAAGCTTTCTTT.

The chain is built from TRBV6-6 and TRBJ2-3; D unclear. From germline, CDR1 is MNHNY and CDR2 SVGAGI (reference sequence). This CDR3 has 16 residues. The V gene lost 0 bases and the J gene lost 4 bases, with 14 bases spanning the gap. The CDR3 region has the DNA TGTGCCAGCAGTTACTCCCCGTCTCCTTTCGCAGATACGCAGTATTTT. Translation gives CASSYSPSPFADTQYF.

V usage is TRBV7-2 and J usage is TRBJ1-2; no definite D call. CDR1 is SGHTA and CDR2 is FQGNSA in the germline V gene. V lost 8 bases to trimming and J lost 4 bases, with 14 bases between them. CDR3 length equals 13 residues. This chain's CDR3 is CASSFEYRYGYTF. The DNA of the CDR3 is TGTGCCAGCTCTTTTGAATACCGCTATGGCTACACCTTC.

The J gene is TRBJ1-3, the V gene TRBV5-4; TRBD1 might be the D (5 bases). The CDR3 contains 15 residues. V was cut by 4 bases and J by 3 bases, with 14 bases left in between. CDR1 is SGHNT, CDR2 YYREEE, per germline (reference sequence). CDR3 sequence: CASSPGGGGGNTIYF. The CDR3 nucleotides read TGTGCCAGCAGCCCGGGAGGTGGGGGTGGAAACACCATATATTTT.

The rearrangement links TRBV18 to TRBJ1-1; TRBD1 might be the D (5 bases). V lost 0 bases and J 5 bases, leaving 13 bases between the germline ends. Germline CDR1 and CDR2: KGHSH and LQKENI. This CDR3 is built from 15 residues. This chain's CDR3 is CASSPPARVETEAFF. The CDR3 DNA reads TGTGCCAGCTCACCACCGGCCAGGGTGGAAACTGAAGCTTTCTTT.

This rearrangement joins TRBV24-1 to TRBJ2-5; no reliable D call. The V end lost 6 bases, the J end lost 5 bases, and 12 bases lay between the germline ends. Germline V gene sequence: CDR1 KGHDR, CDR2 SFDVKD. The CDR3 has 13 amino acids. The CDR3: CATSTEARETQYF. CDR3 sequence (DNA): TGTGCCACCAGTACCGAGGCGCGGGAGACCCAGTACTTC.

V gene TRBV14 combines with J gene TRBJ1-3, with D unclear. The CDR3 contains 15 residues. Per germline, CDR1 SGHDN and CDR2 FVKESK. Deletions cut 4 bases from V and 0 bases from J, with 10 bases between. CDR3 nucleotide sequence: TGTGCCAGCAGCCGTACCGGGAGCTCTGGAAACACCATATATTTT. As protein: CASSRTGSSGNTIYF.

This clone was picked up a small number of times. This chain joins TRBV2 and TRBJ1-2; no reliable D call. Looked up from germline, CDR1 is SNHLY and CDR2 is FYNNEI. The length of the CDR3 is 15 residues. V was clipped by 3 bases and J by 0 bases, with 11 bases between them. This chain's CDR3 is CASSETTHTNYGYTF. As DNA, the CDR3 is TGTGCCAGCAGTGAGACGACACATACTAACTATGGCTACACCTTC.

This clone came up a few times. This chain joins TRBV5-1 and TRBJ1-6; TRBD1 agrees at 7 bases. CDR1 SGHRS and CDR2 YFSETQ come from the germline V gene. V lost 0 bases, J lost 0 bases, and 15 bases stayed unmatched. The CDR3 totals 21 residues. In DNA form, the CDR3 reads TGCGCCAGCAGCTTGGTTTTTCTCGGGACAGCAAAGAGCTCCTATAATTCACCCCTCCACTTT. It is translated as CASSLVFLGTAKSSYNSPLHF.

This clone was counted a single time. The chain uses TRBV18 and TRBJ2-2, with TRBD2 as a possible D gene (5 bases). The V end was cut by 1 base, the J end by 1 base, with 13 bases between. Germline V gene lookup returns CDR1 KGHSH and CDR2 LQKENI. The CDR3 runs to 17 residues. For the CDR3, the DNA is TGTGCCAGCTCACCACTCTTCAATCGGGGGAACACCGGGGAGCTGTTTTTT. This codes for CASSPLFNRGNTGELFF.